This T cell receptor beta chain stems from a study of Ad26.COV2.S vaccination and SARS-CoV-2 variants (dated by TCRdb to the early 2020s). Notes on the research overall: Vaccine-arm donors were drawn from COV1001, a multicentre, randomized, double-blind, placebo-controlled phase I-IIa trial of Ad26.COV2.S in healthy adults. Sequencing of the TCRbeta repertoire served to evaluate the specificity and breadth of SARS-CoV-2-reactive T cell receptors following Ad26.COV2.S vaccination. Trial participants were randomized into five groups of five: low-dose or high-dose Ad26.COV2.S given once or twice, or placebo on both occasions. A total of approximately 30 samples were included in the TCR-sequenced set, comprising around 19 Ad26.COV2.S vaccine recipients, 5 placebo recipients and 8 SARS-CoV-2 convalescent individuals. Dosing of Ad26.COV2.S was intramuscular, at either 5x10^10 or 1x10^11 viral particles, delivered as one shot or as two shots spaced 56 days apart. Investigators remained blinded to trial group allocation during experiments and outcome assessment.

On the study overall, not on this receptor specifically: The study was not powered to compare responses between vaccine doses or regimens. Vaccine and placebo recipients had similar non-spike TCR breadth, a finding consistent with the vaccine containing only spike. Substantial breadth of spike-specific CD8+ and CD4+ T cell responses was reported after vaccination. The authors noted that the TCR breadth and depth analyses may have underestimated total T cell responses. Spike-specific TCR breadth was higher in Ad26.COV2.S recipients than in placebo recipients (P = 0.0014).

The immunoSEQ Assay was the method used to sequence TCRbeta CDR3 regions. After extraction, genomic DNA underwent amplification by bias-controlled multiplex PCR, followed by high-throughput sequencing. The original pipeline was this. To quantify the absolute abundance of every unique TCRbeta CDR3 region, sequences were collapsed and filtered. T cell fraction was estimated by normalizing TCRbeta template counts to usable DNA, with usable DNA measured through amplification of reference genes found in all nucleated cells. Repertoire TCRs were annotated as SARS-CoV-2-specific by exact matching of V gene, CDR3 amino acid sequence and J gene to a known reactive TCR set. The reference SARS-CoV-2 TCR set was obtained from MIRA and was filtered for enrichment in COVID-19-positive ImmuneCODE repertoires, whereby public or cross-reactive TCRs were removed. Based on the MIRA antigens, annotated TCRs were further analysed at the level of specific ORF or position within ORF. Depth was the summed frequency of annotated unique rearrangements, while breadth was defined as annotated unique rearrangements over total unique productive rearrangements. Two-sided Wilcoxon rank-sum tests were applied when comparing TCR breadth between groups. As stored in TCRdb, this immuneACCESS dataset retains in-frame rearrangements with V and J assigned. A fraction of the clones does not appear; measured against another copy, unresolved V genes explain less than half of the discrepancy, and the remainder lacks a known reason. V, J and clone size reflect that table, while D and trimming were determined from the DNA. The table for this sample lists about 410,000 clones; about 92% of them were counted only once. More than 1.5% of the sample belongs to the ten largest clones.

This specimen's treatment or condition label, per the study, means: over 15 received Ad26.COV2.S at low or high dose, single or two shots; roughly five received placebo; per-sample allocation not given. Repertoires of vaccine and placebo recipients were sequenced from samples collected on day 63 after the first injection. Cohort 1b enrolled fewer than 30 adults aged 18-55 years at a single site in Boston, USA, between 29 July and 7 August 2020. Ad26.COV2.S was a replication-incompetent adenovirus type 26 vector that expressed a prefusion-stabilized SARS-CoV-2 spike protein derived from the original Wuhan strain. For this clone: Its antigen remains unidentified. No much larger clonotype is one base removed from it; base qualities were not supplied.

The source is a person between 18 and 60 years old who received the Ad26.COV2.S COVID-19 vaccine or a placebo. The sample consisted of peripheral blood, taken in a trial of Ad26.COV2.S vaccine versus placebo.

The CDR3 region reads CASSPGTGGGQPQHF. The DNA sequence follows: TGTGCCAGCAGCCCAGGGACAGGGGGCGGTCAGCCCCAGCATTTT. The rearrangement combines TRBV7-8 with TRBJ1-5, and TRBD1 aligns with 12 junction nucleotides. Trimming removed 5 bases from V and 6 bases from J; the gene matches leave 5 bases unexplained. CDR1 and CDR2 are read off the germline V gene as SGHVS and FQNEAQ. The CDR3 numbers 15 residues from cysteine through phenylalanine. Only the CDR3 DNA stays, 45 bases, in frame from base 1.